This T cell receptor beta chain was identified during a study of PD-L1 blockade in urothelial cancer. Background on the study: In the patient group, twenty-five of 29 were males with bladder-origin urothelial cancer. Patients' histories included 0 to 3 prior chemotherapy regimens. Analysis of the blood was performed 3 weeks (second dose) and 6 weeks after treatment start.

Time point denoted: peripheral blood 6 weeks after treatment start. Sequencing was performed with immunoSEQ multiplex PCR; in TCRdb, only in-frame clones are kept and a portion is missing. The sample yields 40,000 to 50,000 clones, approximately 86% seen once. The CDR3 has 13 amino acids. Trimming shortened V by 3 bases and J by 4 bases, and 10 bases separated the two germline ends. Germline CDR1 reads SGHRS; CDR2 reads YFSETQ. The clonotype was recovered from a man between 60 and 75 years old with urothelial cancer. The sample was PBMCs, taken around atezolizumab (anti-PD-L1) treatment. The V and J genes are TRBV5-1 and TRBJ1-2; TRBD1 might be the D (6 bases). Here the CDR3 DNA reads TGCGCCAGCAGCTCCAAGACAGGCTATGGCTACACCTTC. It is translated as CASSSKTGYGYTF.